The 15 T cell receptor beta chains reported below all come from one sample, sequenced in a study of metastatic and nonmetastatic thyroid tumors. None of the patients had undergone any treatment ahead of thyroid surgery. Via MiXCR, TCRdb re-called the PCR reads. This repertoire shows approximately 28,000 clones, around a quarter found once; its top ten account for 13% to 15%. Sequencing was performed on blood. These receptors were collected from a female donor with papillary thyroid cancer or a benign thyroid nodule (not recorded which). Some clones in this sample may be carry-over from other donors' samples.

The sample holds a few counts of this clone. The chain links TRBV19 to TRBJ1-5; no definite D call. CDR3 length: 15 residues. Germline assignment: CDR1 LNHDA and CDR2 SQIVND (reference sequence). With 4 bases removed from V and 0 bases from J, the gap between germline ends came to 10 bases. In nucleotides, the CDR3 is TGTGCCAGTAGTAGGAGACACAATAGCAATCAGCCCCAGCATTTT. Translated: CASSRRHNSNQPQHF.

The chain links TRBV11-2 to TRBJ2-7, with TRBD2 matching over 11 bases. Trimming removed 5 bases from V and 2 bases from J; junction bases left unmatched: 5. The CDR3 consists of 15 residues. Germline V gene data show CDR1 as SGHAT and CDR2 as FQNNGV. CDR3 DNA: TGTGCCAGCAGCGCTACTAGCGGGGGCCCCTACGAGCAGTACTTC. This sequence encodes CASSATSGGPYEQYF. Looking up the rest from reference TRBV11-2 and TRBJ2-7 gives the full variable domain: EAGVAQSPRYKIIEKRQSVAFWCNPISGHATLYWYQQILGQGPKLLIQFQNNGVVDDSQLPKDRFSAERLKGVDSTLKIQPAKLEDSAVYLCASSATSGGPYEQYFGPGTRLTVT.

The genes are TRBV11-2 and TRBJ2-7; D may be TRBD2 (6 bases). Per the germline V gene, CDR1 is SGHAT and CDR2 is FQNNGV. This CDR3 is built from 16 residues. V was cut by 5 bases and J by 2 bases, with 19 bases left in between. The CDR3, as DNA: TGTGCCAGCAGCGTTAGGAGTGTTGGGGGGACCTACGAGCAGTACTTC. It codes for CASSVRSVGGTYEQYF.

With respect to this clone: Its ends do not fully match the called genes, so a read error is possible. The same CDR3 also results from other DNA sequences found in this sample. The chain uses TRBV20-1 and TRBJ2-1; D is possibly TRBD1 or TRBD2 (6 bases each). Germline lookup yields CDR1 DFQATT and CDR2 SNEGSKA (reference sequence). The CDR3 sequence is 15 residues long. The CDR3, as DNA: TGCAGCGCTAGGGGGGAAGGCAGTGATTGGAATGAGCAGTTCTTC. Protein product: CSARGEGSDWNEQFF.

The V and J genes are TRBV30 and TRBJ2-7; either TRBD1 or TRBD2 may supply D (5 bases each). Trimming took 0 bases from V and 7 from J, leaving 13 bases between them. Germline V gives CDR1 GTSNPN, CDR2 SVGIG (reference sequence). This CDR3 is built from 13 residues. CDR3 nucleotides: TGTGCCTGGAGTGTACGGGGCGGTCGGGAGCAGTACGTC. Translating it yields CAWSVRGGREQYV.

This clone is medium-sized in the sample. The chain is built from TRBV12-3 or TRBV12-4 and TRBJ1-4; D is unresolved. The CDR3 is 14 residues long. The V end was cut by 3 bases, the J end by 7 bases, with 12 bases between. The CDR3 spells CASSFDPIGEKLFF. The CDR3 coding sequence is TGTGCCAGCAGTTTCGATCCCATAGGTGAAAAACTGTTTTTT.

In nucleotides, the CDR3 is TGCGCCAGTATGAAGAACAATGAGCAGTTCTTC. Translation gives CASMKNNEQFF. V usage is TRBV5-1 and J usage is TRBJ2-1; no firm D call. This CDR3 is 11 amino acids long. Trimming took off 8 bases at V and 5 bases at J, with 8 bases between the two ends. The germline CDR1 and CDR2 sequences are SGHRS and YFSETQ.

In regard to this clone: The junction shows a germline mismatch at one end, possibly a read error. V usage is TRBV27 and J usage is TRBJ1-3; D uncertain. Germline loops: CDR1 MNHEY, CDR2 SMNVEV (reference sequence). The CDR3 is made up of 15 amino acids. CDR3 loop: CASSLRGSSGDTIYF. The DNA of the CDR3 is TGTGCCAGCAGTTTGAGAGGCAGCTCTGGAGACACCATATATTTT.

This clone was counted a few times. V gene TRBV9 combines with J gene TRBJ2-4, with D perhaps matching TRBD1 or TRBD2 (5 bases each). V was cut by 3 bases and J by 6 bases, with 16 bases left in between. The germline gives CDR1 SGDLS, CDR2 YYNGEE. The CDR3 runs 15 residues. This CDR3 reads CASSEHGAGLNIQYF. In DNA form, the CDR3 reads TGTGCCAGCAGCGAACACGGGGCAGGGTTAAACATTCAGTACTTC.

This clone has ten or more counts. The gene calls are TRBV4-2 and TRBJ1-2; 8 bases agree with TRBD1. V was pared by 4 bases and J by 7 bases, with 8 bases of the junction left unmatched. Per the germline V gene, CDR1 is LGHNA and CDR2 is YNFKEQ. The CDR3 spans 14 residues. The CDR3 loop reads CASSRSDREGGYTF. The DNA for the CDR3 is TGTGCCAGCAGCCGTTCGGACAGGGAGGGTGGCTACACCTTC.

This clone occurred a few times. The rearrangement links TRBV2 to TRBJ2-1, with TRBD2 as a possible D gene (5 bases). The ends were cut back, 2 bases at V and 1 base at J, with 9 bases in the middle. CDR1 SNHLY and CDR2 FYNNEI come from the germline V gene. The CDR3 loop spans 15 amino acids. This CDR3 is CASSELRESYNEQFF. DNA of the CDR3: TGTGCCAGCAGTGAACTGAGGGAGTCCTACAATGAGCAGTTCTTC. The whole variable domain, remainder taken from reference TRBV2 and TRBJ2-1, is EPEVTQTPSHQVTQMGQEVILRCVPISNHLYFYWYRQILGQKVEFLVSFYNNEISEKSEIFDDQFSVERPDGSNFTLKIRSTKLEDSAMYFCASSELRESYNEQFFGPGTRLTVL.

V is TRBV20-1 and J is TRBJ2-7; 11 positions match TRBD2. Looked up from germline, CDR1 is DFQATT and CDR2 is SNEGSKA (reference sequence). The length of the CDR3 is 15 residues. Trimming at V came to 0 bases and at J to 4 bases, leaving 5 bases not matched to a gene. The CDR3 spells CSARDTSGSIYEQYF. CDR3 nucleotides: TGCAGTGCTAGAGATACTAGCGGGAGTATATACGAGCAGTACTTC.

CDR3 in amino acids: CSARERGRSYEQYF. The CDR3 DNA reads TGCAGTGCTAGAGAAAGGGGTAGATCCTACGAGCAGTACTTC. The chain couples TRBV20-1 to TRBJ2-7; D is perhaps TRBD1 (5 bases). Trimming took 0 bases from V and 1 from J, leaving 10 bases between them. The CDR3 is 14 amino acids. CDR1 DFQATT and CDR2 SNEGSKA come from the germline V gene (reference sequence).

This clone was picked up a small number of times. With a much larger clone just one base away, this may be a read error. No DNA is shown, since the ends of the CDR3 on it are uncertain; the CDR3 is the one TCRdb lists. The chain couples TRBV12-3 or TRBV12-4 to TRBJ2-3; the table's D gene call, TRBD1, was not cross checked with the DNA. Counting both end residues, the CDR3 totals 16 amino acids. This CDR3 is CASSTSSGQGTDTQYF.

This clone was counted many times. The chain carries TRBV19 and TRBJ2-7; D remains unclear. The CDR3 is 13 residues long. Germline loops: CDR1 LNHDA, CDR2 SQIVND (reference sequence). V lost 5 bases, J lost 5 bases, and 13 bases lay in between. In DNA form, the CDR3 reads TGTGCCAGTAGTGATCGTAGTGCTGACGAGCAGTACTTC. This gives the protein CASSDRSADEQYF. The full variable domain, in which reference TRBV19 and TRBJ2-7 provide the parts outside the CDR3, is DGGITQSPKYLFRKEGQNVTLSCEQNLNHDAMYWYRQDPGQGLRLIYYSQIVNDFQKGDIAEGYSVSREKKESFPLTVTSAQKNPTAFYLCASSDRSADEQYFGPGTRLTVT.